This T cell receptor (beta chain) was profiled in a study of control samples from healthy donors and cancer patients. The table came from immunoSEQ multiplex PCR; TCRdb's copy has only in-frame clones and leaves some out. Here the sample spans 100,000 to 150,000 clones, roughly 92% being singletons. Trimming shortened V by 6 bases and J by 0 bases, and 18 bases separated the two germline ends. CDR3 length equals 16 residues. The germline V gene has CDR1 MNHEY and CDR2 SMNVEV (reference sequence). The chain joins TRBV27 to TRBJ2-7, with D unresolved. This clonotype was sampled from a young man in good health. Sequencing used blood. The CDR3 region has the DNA TGTGCCAGCAGGATCGAAGGAGTGGGCAGCTCCTACGAGCAGTACTTC. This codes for CASRIEGVGSSYEQYF.